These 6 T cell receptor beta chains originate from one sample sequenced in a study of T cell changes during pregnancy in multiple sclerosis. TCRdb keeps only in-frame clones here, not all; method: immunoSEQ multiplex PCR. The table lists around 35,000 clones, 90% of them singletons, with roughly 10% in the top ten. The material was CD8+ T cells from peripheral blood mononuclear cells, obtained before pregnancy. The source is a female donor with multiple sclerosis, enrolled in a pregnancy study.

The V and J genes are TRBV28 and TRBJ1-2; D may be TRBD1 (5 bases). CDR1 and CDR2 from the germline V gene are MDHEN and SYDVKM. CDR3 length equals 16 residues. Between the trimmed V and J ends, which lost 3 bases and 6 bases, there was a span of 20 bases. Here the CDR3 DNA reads TGTGCCAGCAGTTTTAGGCAGGTCAGGGTCTCGGATGGCTACACCTTC. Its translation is CASSFRQVRVSDGYTF.

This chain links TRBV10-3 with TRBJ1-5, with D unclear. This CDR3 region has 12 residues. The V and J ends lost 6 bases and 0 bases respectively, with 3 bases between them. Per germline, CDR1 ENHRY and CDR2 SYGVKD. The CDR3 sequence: CAISLSNQPQHF. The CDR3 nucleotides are TGTGCCATCAGCCTTAGCAATCAGCCCCAGCATTTT.

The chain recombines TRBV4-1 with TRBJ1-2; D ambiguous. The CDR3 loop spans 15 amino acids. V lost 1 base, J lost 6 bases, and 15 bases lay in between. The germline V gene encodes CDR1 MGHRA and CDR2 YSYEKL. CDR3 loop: CASSQGTDFLNGYTF. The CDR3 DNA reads TGCGCCAGCAGCCAAGGGACGGACTTTTTGAATGGCTACACCTTC.

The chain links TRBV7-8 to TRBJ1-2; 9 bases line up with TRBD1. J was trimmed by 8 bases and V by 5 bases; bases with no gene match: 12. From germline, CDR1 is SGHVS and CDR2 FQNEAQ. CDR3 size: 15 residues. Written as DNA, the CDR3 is TGTGCCAGCAGCGCGTGGACAGGGGTGTTAGAAGGCTACACCTTC. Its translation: CASSAWTGVLEGYTF.

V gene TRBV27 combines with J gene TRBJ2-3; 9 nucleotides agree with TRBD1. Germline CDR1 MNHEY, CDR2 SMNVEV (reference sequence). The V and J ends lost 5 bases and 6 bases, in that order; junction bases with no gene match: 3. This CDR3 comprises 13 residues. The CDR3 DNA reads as TGTGCCAGCAGTCCGGACAGGGGTGATACGCAGTATTTT. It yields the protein CASSPDRGDTQYF.

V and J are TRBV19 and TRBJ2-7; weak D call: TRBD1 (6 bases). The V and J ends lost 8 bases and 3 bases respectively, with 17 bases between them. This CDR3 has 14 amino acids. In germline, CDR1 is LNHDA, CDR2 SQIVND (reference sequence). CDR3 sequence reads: CASSQGLPYYEQYF. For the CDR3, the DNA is TGTGCCAGTTCTCAGGGGCTCCCGTACTACGAGCAGTACTTC.